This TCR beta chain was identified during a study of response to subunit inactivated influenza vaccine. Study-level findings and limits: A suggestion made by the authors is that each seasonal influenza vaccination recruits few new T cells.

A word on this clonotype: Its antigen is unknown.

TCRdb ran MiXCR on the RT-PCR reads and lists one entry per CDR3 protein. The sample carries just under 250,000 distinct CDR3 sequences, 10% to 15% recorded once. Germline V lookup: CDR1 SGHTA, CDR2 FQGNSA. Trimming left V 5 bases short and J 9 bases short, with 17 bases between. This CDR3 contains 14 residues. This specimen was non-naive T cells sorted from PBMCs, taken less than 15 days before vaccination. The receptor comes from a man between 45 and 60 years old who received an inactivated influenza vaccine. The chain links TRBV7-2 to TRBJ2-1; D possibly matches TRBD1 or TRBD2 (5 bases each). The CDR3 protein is CASSVGWGRGEQFF. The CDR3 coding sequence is TGTGCCAGCAGCGTTGGTTGGGGGAGAGGTGAGCAGTTCTTC.